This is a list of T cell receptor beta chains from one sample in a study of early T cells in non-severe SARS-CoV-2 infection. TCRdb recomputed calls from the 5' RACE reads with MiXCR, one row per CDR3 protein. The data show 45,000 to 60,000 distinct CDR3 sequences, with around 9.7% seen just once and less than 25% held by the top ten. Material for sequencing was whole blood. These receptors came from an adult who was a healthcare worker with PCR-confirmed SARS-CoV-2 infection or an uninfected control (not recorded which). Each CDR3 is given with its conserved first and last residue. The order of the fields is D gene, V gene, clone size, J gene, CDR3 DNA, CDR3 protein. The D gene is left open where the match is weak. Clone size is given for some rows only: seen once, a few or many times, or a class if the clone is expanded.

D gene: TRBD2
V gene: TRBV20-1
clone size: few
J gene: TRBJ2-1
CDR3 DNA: TGCAGTGCTACCCTTGATTTAGCGGGGTCGGATGAGCAGTTCTTC
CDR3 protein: CSATLDLAGSDEQFF

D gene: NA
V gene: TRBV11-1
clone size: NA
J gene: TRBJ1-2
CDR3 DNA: TGTGCCAGCAGCTTGGGTGCCGGGACTGACTATGGCTACACCTTC
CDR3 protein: CASSLGAGTDYGYTF

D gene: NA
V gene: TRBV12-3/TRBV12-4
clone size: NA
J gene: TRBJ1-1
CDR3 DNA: TGTGCCAGCAGTTTAATGGCAATCGGCACTGAAGCTTTCTTT
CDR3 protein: CASSLMAIGTEAFF

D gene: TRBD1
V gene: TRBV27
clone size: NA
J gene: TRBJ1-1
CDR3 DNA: TGTGCCAGCAAGGGCGGGACAGGGCAATTGAGCACTGAAGCTTTCTTT
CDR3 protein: CASKGGTGQLSTEAFF

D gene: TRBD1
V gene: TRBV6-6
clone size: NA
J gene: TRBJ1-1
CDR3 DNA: TGTGCCAGCAGAAACAGGGGAGTTGAAGCTTTCTTT
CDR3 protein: CASRNRGVEAFF

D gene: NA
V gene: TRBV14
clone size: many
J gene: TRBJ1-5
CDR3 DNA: TGTGCCAGCAGTCGGGACAGCAATCAGCCCCAGCATTTT
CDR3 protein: CASSRDSNQPQHF

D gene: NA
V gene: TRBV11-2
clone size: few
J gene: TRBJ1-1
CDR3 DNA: TGTGCCAGCAGCTTAGTCAGCAAGGACACTGAAGCTTTCTTT
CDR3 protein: CASSLVSKDTEAFF

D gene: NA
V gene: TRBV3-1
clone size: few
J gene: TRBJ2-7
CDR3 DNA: TGTGCCAGCAGTCCCTTGGGGGGCTACGAGCAGTACTTC
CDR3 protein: CASSPLGGYEQYF

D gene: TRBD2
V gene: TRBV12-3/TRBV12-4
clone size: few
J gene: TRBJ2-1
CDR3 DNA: TGTGCCAGCAGTTTAGCGATTAGCGGGGTTGAGCAGTTCTTC
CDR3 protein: CASSLAISGVEQFF

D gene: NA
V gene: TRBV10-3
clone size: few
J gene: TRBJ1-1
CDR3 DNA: TGTGCCATCAGGGGAGGGTCCACTGAAGCTTTCTTT
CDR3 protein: CAIRGGSTEAFF

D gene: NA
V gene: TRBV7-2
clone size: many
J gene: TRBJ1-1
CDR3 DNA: TGTGCCAGCAAAGGGGCCGTGATGAACACTGAAGCTTTCTTT
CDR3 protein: CASKGAVMNTEAFF

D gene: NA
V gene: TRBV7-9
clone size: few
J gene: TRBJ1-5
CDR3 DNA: TGTGCCAGCAGCACCTCAGGGGATCAGCCCCAGCATTTT
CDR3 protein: CASSTSGDQPQHF

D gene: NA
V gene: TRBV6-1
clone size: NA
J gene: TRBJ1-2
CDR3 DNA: TGTGCCAGCAGTGAATATTTAGTTTCCTACACCTTC
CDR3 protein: CASSEYLVSYTF

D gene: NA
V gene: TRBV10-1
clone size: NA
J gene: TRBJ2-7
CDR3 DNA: TGCGCCAGCAGTGGTGGCGGATCCTCCTACGAGCAGTACTTC
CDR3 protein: CASSGGGSSYEQYF

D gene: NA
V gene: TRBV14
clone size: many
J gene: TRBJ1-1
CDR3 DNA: TGTGCCAGCAGCCTTGGGACAAACACTGAAGCTTTCTTT
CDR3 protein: CASSLGTNTEAFF

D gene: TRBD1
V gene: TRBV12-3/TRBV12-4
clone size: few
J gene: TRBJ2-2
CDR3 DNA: TGTGCCAGCAGTTCAAGGGGACAGGGGGACACCGGGGAGCTGTTTTTT
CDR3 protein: CASSSRGQGDTGELFF

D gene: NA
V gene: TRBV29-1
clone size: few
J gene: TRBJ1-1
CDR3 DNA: TGCAGCGTTGACGGGCAGGTGAACACTGAAGCTTTCTTT
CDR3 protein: CSVDGQVNTEAFF

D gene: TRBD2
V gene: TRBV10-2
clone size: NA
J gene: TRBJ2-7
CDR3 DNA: TGCGCCAGCAGTGATAGCGGGGGGACCTACGAGCAGTACTTC
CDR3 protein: CASSDSGGTYEQYF

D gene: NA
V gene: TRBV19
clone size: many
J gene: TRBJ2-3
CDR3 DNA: TGTGCCAGTACGGGACTCTCAGGGGCAGATACGCAGTATTTT
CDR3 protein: CASTGLSGADTQYF

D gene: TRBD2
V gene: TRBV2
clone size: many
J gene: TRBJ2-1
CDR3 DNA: TGTGCCAGCGGTCGGGGGGGTCCTGCAAATGAGCAGTTCTTC
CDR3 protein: CASGRGGPANEQFF

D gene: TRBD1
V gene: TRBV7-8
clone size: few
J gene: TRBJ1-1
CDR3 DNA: TGTGCCAGCAGCCCCAGGGGGGGGTTTAACACTGAAGCTTTCTTT
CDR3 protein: CASSPRGGFNTEAFF

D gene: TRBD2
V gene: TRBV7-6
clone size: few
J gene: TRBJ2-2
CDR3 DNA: TGTGCCAGCGGGGGGGGACCCTGGGCCACCGGGGAGCTGTTTTTT
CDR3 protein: CASGGGPWATGELFF

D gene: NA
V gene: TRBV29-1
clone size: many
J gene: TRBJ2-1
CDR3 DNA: TGCAGCGTTGGGGGGAGCTCCTACAATGAGCAGTTCTTC
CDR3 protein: CSVGGSSYNEQFF

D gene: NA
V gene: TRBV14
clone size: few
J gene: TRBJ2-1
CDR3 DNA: TGTGCCAGCAGCCAAGTCGGGGGCTCCTACAATGAGCAGTTCTTC
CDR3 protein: CASSQVGGSYNEQFF

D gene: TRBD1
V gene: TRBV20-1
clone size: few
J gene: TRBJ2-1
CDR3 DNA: TGCAGTGCTTCGCAGGGGGACTCCTACAATGAGCAGTTCTTC
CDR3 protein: CSASQGDSYNEQFF

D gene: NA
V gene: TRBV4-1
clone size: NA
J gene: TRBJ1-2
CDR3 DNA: TGCGCCAGCAGCCAAGAAGCCCTCACTCCTTATGGCTACACCTTC
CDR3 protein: CASSQEALTPYGYTF

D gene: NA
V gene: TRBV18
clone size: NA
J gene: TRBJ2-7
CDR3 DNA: TGTGCCAGCTCCAGTATCTTCGTCCCAAACTACGAGCAGTACTTC
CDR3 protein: CASSSIFVPNYEQYF

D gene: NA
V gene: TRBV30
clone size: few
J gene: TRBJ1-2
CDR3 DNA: TGTGCCTGGAGCCGACCCCCCACAGGGCACTATGGCTACACCTTC
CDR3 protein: CAWSRPPTGHYGYTF

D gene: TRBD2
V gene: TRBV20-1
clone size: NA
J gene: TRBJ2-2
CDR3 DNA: TGCAGTGCTAGAGCCGGGGGGGCCACCGGGGAGCTGTTTTTT
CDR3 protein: CSARAGGATGELFF

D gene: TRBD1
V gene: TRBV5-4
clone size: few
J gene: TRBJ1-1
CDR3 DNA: TGTGCCAGCAGCTCGCCTAGACAGGGACCGAACACTGAAGCTTTCTTT
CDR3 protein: CASSSPRQGPNTEAFF

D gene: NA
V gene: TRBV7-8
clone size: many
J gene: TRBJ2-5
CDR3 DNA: TGTGCCAGCAGCTTTGACAGTAAAGAGACCCAGTACTTC
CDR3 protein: CASSFDSKETQYF

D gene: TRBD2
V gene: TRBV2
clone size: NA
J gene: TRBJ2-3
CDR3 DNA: TGTGCCAGCAACTCGGGACTAGTGCCCCCAGATACGCAGTATTTT
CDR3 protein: CASNSGLVPPDTQYF

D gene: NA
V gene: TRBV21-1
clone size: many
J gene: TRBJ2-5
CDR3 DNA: TGTGCCAGCTCGGCGGGGAAACAAGAGACCCAGTACTTC
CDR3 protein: CASSAGKQETQYF

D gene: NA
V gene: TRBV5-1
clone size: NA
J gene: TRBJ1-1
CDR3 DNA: TGCGCCAGCAGCTTGATGCGCCAGAACACTGAAGCTTTCTTT
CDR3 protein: CASSLMRQNTEAFF

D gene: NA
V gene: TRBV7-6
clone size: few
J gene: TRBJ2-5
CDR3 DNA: TGTGCCAGCAGCTGGGACTCGCAAGAGACCCAGTACTTC
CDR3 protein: CASSWDSQETQYF

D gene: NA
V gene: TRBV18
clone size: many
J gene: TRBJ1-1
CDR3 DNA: TGTGCCAGCTCACCATTCGGACAGAGGAACACTGAAGCTTTCTTT
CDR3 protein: CASSPFGQRNTEAFF

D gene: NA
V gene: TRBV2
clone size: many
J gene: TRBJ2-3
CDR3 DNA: TGTGCCAGCAGTGTTCGGGAGTTTACAGATACGCAGTATTTT
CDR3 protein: CASSVREFTDTQYF

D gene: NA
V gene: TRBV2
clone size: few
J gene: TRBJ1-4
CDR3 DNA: TGTGCCAGCAACCGGGGCGAAAAACTGTTTTTT
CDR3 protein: CASNRGEKLFF

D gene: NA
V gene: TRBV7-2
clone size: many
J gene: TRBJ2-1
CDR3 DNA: TGTGCCAGCAGCCCCTATCGTGGTGAGCAGTTCTTC
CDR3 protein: CASSPYRGEQFF

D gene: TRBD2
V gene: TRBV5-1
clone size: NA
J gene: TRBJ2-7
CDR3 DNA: TGCGCCAGCAGCGGAACTAGCGGGGGACCCTACGAGCAGTACTTC
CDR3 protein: CASSGTSGGPYEQYF

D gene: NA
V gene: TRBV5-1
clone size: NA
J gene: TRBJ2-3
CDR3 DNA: TGCGCCAGCAGCTTGAGGTCTAGCACAGATACGCAGTATTTT
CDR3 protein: CASSLRSSTDTQYF

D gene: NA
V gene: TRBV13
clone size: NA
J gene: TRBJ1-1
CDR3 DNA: TGTGCCAGCAGCCTAGAGGGACAAATGAACACTGAAGCTTTCTTT
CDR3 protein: CASSLEGQMNTEAFF

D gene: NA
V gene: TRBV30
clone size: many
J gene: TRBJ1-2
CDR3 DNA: TGTGCCTGGAGCCGGACAGACAAAAACTATGGCTACACCTTC
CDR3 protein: CAWSRTDKNYGYTF

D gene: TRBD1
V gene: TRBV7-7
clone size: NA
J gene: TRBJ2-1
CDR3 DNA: TGTGCCAGCAGCTCCCGGACAGGGGACAATGAGCAGTTCTTC
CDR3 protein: CASSSRTGDNEQFF